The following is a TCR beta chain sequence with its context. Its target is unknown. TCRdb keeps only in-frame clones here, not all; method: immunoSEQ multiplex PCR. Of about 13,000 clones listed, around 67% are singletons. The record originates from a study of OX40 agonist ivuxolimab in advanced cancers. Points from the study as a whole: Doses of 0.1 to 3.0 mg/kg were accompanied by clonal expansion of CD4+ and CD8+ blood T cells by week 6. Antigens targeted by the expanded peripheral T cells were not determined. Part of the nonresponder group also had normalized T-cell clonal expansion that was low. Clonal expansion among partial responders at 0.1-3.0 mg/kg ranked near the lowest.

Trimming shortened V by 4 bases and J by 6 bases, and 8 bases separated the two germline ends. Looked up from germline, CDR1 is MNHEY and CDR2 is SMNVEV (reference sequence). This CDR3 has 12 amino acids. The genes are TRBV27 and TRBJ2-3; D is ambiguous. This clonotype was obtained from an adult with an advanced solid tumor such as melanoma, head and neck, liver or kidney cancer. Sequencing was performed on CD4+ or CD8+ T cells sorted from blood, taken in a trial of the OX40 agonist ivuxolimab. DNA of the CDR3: TGTGCCAGCAGTTCATTAGTGGATACGCAGTATTTT. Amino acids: CASSSLVDTQYF.